The entry below gives a single T cell receptor beta chain sequence along with its context. Its antigen is currently unknown. V shed 0 bases and J shed 3 bases, with 14 bases lying between them. The germline gives CDR1 LGHNA, CDR2 YSLEER. The CDR3 has 16 amino acids. Each TCR beta library was made by quantitative 5'-RACE that incorporated molecular barcodes. TCRdb reanalysed the 5' RACE reads using MiXCR and keeps one entry per CDR3 protein. The data show 700,000 to 1,000,000 distinct CDR3 sequences, 12% seen once. This entry is derived from a study of CD8 T cells in ankylosing spondylitis. Study outcomes and limitations: Disease-linked clones displayed a CD8+ phenotype and appeared relatively rarely in peripheral blood. Reports of some motif variants in reactive arthritis synovial fluid and blood predate this one. As reported, disease-linked clones showed significant enrichment in matched ankylosing spondylitis synovial fluid. Ankylosing spondylitis blood seemed to carry a telltale TCR beta motif made of fewer than ten highly homologous variants.

The clonotype originates from a male donor with ankylosing spondylitis. The sequenced sample was blood, either unsorted or a sorted T cell fraction (not recorded which). This sequence joins TRBV4-3 and TRBJ1-1; D possibly corresponds to TRBD1 (5 bases). CDR3 in amino acids: CASSQDLTRVDTEAFF. The CDR3 bases are TGCGCCAGCAGCCAAGATCTTACCAGGGTGGACACTGAAGCTTTCTTT.